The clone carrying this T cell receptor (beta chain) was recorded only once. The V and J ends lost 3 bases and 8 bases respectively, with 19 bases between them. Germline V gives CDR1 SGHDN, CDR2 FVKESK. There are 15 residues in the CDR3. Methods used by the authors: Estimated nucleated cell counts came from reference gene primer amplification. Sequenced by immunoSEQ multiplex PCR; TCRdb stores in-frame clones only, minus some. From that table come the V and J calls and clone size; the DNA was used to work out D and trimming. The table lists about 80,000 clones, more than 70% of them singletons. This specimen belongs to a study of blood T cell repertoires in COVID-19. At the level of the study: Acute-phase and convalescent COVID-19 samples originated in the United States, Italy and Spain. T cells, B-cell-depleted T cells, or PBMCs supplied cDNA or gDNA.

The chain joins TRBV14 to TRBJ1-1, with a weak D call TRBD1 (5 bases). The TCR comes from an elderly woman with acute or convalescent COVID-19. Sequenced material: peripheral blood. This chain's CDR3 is CASSHNRGVKTEAFF. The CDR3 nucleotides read TGTGCCAGCAGCCACAATCGGGGGGTCAAGACCGAAGCTTTCTTT.